The 20 T cell receptor beta chains presented below share a single source sample, sequenced in a study of blood T cell repertoires in COVID-19. Produced via immunoSEQ multiplex PCR; TCRdb's table is partial and in-frame only. The sample includes around 110,000 clones, 90% of them seen just once. The sequenced material came from peripheral blood. These receptors came from a human donor with active COVID-19. The donor label of this sample is uncertain.

The chain is built from TRBV27 and TRBJ2-5, with 10 bases matching TRBD2. Looked up from germline, CDR1 is MNHEY and CDR2 is SMNVEV (reference sequence). CDR3 size: 15 residues. V shed 7 bases, J shed 2 bases, and the junction held 7 bases outside the gene matches. The CDR3 loop is CASMLLAGGQETQYF. CDR3 bases: TGTGCCAGCATGTTGTTAGCGGGGGGACAAGAGACCCAGTACTTC.

This sequence joins TRBV5-1 and TRBJ1-2; 7 bases are a match to TRBD1. The germline V gene encodes CDR1 SGHRS and CDR2 YFSETQ. V dropped 0 bases and J dropped 0; count of bases not matched to a gene: 5. There are 16 residues in the CDR3. CDR3 in DNA: TGCGCCAGCAGCTTGGTCCTGACAGGGTCTAACTATGGCTACACCTTC. Translating gives CASSLVLTGSNYGYTF.

This clone was observed a single time. The rearrangement joins TRBV24-1 to TRBJ1-2; TRBD1 matches 8 bases. Germline CDR1 reads KGHDR; CDR2 reads SFDVKD. The CDR3 consists of 13 residues. J lost 8 bases, V lost 4 bases, and 5 bases had no gene match. As DNA, the CDR3 is TGTGCCACCAGTGACTCCGGACAGGGCGGCTACACCTTC. Protein product: CATSDSGQGGYTF.

The chain has TRBV6-2 or TRBV6-3 and TRBJ1-5; 8 nucleotides align to TRBD1. This CDR3 comprises 16 residues. J lost 2 bases, V lost 5 bases, and 8 bases had no gene match. Germline V gene lookup returns CDR1 MNHEY and CDR2 SVGEGT. Here the CDR3 DNA reads TGTGCCAGCAGTAAACGACAGGGGTACGGCAATCAGCCCCAGCATTTT. It codes for CASSKRQGYGNQPQHF.

The genes are TRBV6-1 and TRBJ1-1; TRBD1 aligns across 8 bases. V trimming: 0 bases; J trimming: 0 bases; junction bases outside the gene matches: 9. Germline V gives CDR1 MNHNS, CDR2 SASEGT. This CDR3 contains 18 residues. CDR3 sequence (DNA): TGTGCCAGCAGTGAAGCGCTTTGGGACAGGAGTATGAACACTGAAGCTTTCTTT. Translating gives CASSEALWDRSMNTEAFF.

This clone was picked up a small number of times. The chain carries TRBV18 and TRBJ1-5, with a tentative D call TRBD1 (5 bases). The CDR3 runs to 16 residues. Germline V gene sequence: CDR1 KGHSH, CDR2 LQKENI. The V end was cut by 3 bases, the J end by 8 bases, with 20 bases between. This CDR3 is CASSPGSTFEGEPQHF. The DNA for the CDR3 is TGTGCCAGCTCACCCGGGAGCACCTTCGAAGGGGAGCCCCAGCATTTT.

The J gene is TRBJ2-2, the V gene TRBV7-8, with no clear D. V shed 6 bases and J shed 6 bases, with 17 bases lying between them. The germline V gene has CDR1 SGHVS and CDR2 FQNEAQ. The CDR3 sequence is 15 residues long. The CDR3 is CASSPRFLSAGELFF. CDR3 DNA sequence: TGTGCCAGCAGTCCCAGGTTCCTCTCGGCCGGGGAGCTGTTTTTT. The entire variable domain, with the rest obtained from reference TRBV7-8 and TRBJ2-2, is as follows: GAGVSQSPRYKVAKRGQDVALRCDPISGHVSLFWYQQALGQGPEFLTYFQNEAQLDKSGLPSDRFFAERPEGSVSTLKIQRTQQEDSAVYLCASSPRFLSAGELFFGEGSRLTVL.

J is TRBJ1-2 and V is TRBV2; TRBD1 agrees at 7 bases. This CDR3 spans 11 amino acids. The germline gives CDR1 SNHLY, CDR2 FYNNEI. Trimming cost V 7 bases and J 8 bases; bases outside gene matches: 4. The chain's CDR3 is CASMGTDGYTF. CDR3 DNA: TGTGCCAGCATGGGGACAGACGGCTACACCTTC.

The chain employs TRBV2 and TRBJ2-5, with 13 bases aligning to TRBD2. CDR3 size: 16 residues. Germline V CDR1 and CDR2: SNHLY, FYNNEI. V was clipped by 6 bases and J by 1 base; unmatched bases: 5. The CDR3 DNA follows: TGTGCCAGCAGGGGGGGACTAGCGGGGCCCCAAGAGACCCAGTACTTC. Translating gives CASRGGLAGPQETQYF. The full variable domain, its missing parts supplied by reference TRBV2 and TRBJ2-5, is EPEVTQTPSHQVTQMGQEVILRCVPISNHLYFYWYRQILGQKVEFLVSFYNNEISEKSEIFDDQFSVERPDGSNFTLKIRSTKLEDSAMYFCASRGGLAGPQETQYFGPGTRLLVL.

The chain uses TRBV5-1 and TRBJ1-2, with TRBD1 identical over 11 bases. Germline lookup yields CDR1 SGHRS and CDR2 YFSETQ. The CDR3 is 14 amino acids. The ends lost 5 bases at V and 2 bases at J; junction bases unmatched: 2. The CDR3 reads CASRGTGGNYGYTF. The DNA for the CDR3 is TGCGCCAGCAGAGGGACAGGGGGAAACTATGGCTACACCTTC.

The J gene is TRBJ2-6, the V gene TRBV5-1; D is unclear. The CDR3 runs 14 residues. V lost 4 bases and J lost 1, with 6 bases in between. Germline CDR1 and CDR2: SGHRS and YFSETQ. The CDR3 DNA reads TGCGCCAGCAGCCTCTATTCTGGGGCCAACGTCCTGACTTTC. It codes for CASSLYSGANVLTF.

V is TRBV11-3 and J is TRBJ1-2; D may be TRBD1 (6 bases). The CDR3 is 14 amino acids. V was shortened by 8 bases and J by 7 bases, with 20 bases between the two germline ends. Germline CDR1 is SGHNT and CDR2 is YENEEA. The CDR3 loop reads CASSHREGEGGYTF. The CDR3, as DNA: TGTGCCAGCTCCCACAGGGAAGGGGAGGGTGGCTACACCTTC.

This chain links TRBV14 with TRBJ2-2, with 9 bases identical to TRBD2. The ends lost 1 base at V and 4 bases at J; junction bases unmatched: 1. The CDR3 has 15 residues. CDR1 is SGHDN, CDR2 FVKESK, per germline. CDR3 loop: CASSQVTSGTGELFF. CDR3 in DNA: TGTGCCAGCAGCCAAGTGACTAGCGGCACCGGGGAGCTGTTTTTT. The whole variable domain, filled in from reference TRBV14 and TRBJ2-2, reads EAGVTQFPSHSVIEKGQTVTLRCDPISGHDNLYWYRRVMGKEIKFLLHFVKESKQDESGMPNNRFLAERTGGTYSTLKVQPAELEDSGVYFCASSQVTSGTGELFFGEGSRLTVL.

This clone came up once. For the CDR3, the DNA is TGTGCCAGTAACAACGTGGCCAGAGATACGCAGTATTTT. The encoded protein is CASNNVARDTQYF. This chain connects TRBV19 to TRBJ2-3; D is uncertain. The germline V and J ends were trimmed by 7 bases and 5 bases, with 13 bases remaining between them. The V gene's germline CDR1 is LNHDA and CDR2 SQIVND (reference sequence). The CDR3 is 13 amino acids.

The chain employs TRBV27 and TRBJ1-2; a weak D match, TRBD1 (6 bases). The CDR3 has 17 residues. The germline CDR1 and CDR2 sequences are MNHEY and SMNVEV (reference sequence). V was shortened by 2 bases and J by 4 bases, with 20 bases between the two germline ends. Here the CDR3 reads CASSLRKAWTETYGYTF. The CDR3 nucleotides read TGTGCCAGCAGTTTAAGAAAAGCCTGGACAGAAACCTATGGCTACACCTTC.

The rearrangement joins TRBV5-8 to TRBJ2-7, with D possibly matching TRBD2 (6 bases). This CDR3 has 12 residues. Trimming cost V 5 bases and J 6 bases, with 12 bases left between them. The germline gives CDR1 SGHTS, CDR2 YDEGEE. CDR3 coding DNA: TGTGCCAGCAGTCAAATTAGCGGCGAGCAGTACTTC. As protein: CASSQISGEQYF. The entire variable domain, with the rest obtained from reference TRBV5-8 and TRBJ2-7, is as follows: EAGVTQSPTHLIKTRGQQATLRCSPISGHTSVYWYQQALGLGLQFLLWYDEGEERNRGNFPPRFSGRQFPNYSSELNVNALELEDSALYLCASSQISGEQYFGPGTRLTVT.

For the CDR3, the DNA is TGTGCCAGCAGTGCCGAGGGGGGGCAGTACCAAGAGACCCAGTACTTC. This sequence encodes CASSAEGGQYQETQYF. This chain links TRBV2 with TRBJ2-5; weak D call: TRBD2 (7 bases). Germline V CDR1 and CDR2: SNHLY, FYNNEI. This CDR3 has 16 amino acids. Trimming removed 4 bases at V and 0 bases at J, with 15 bases between.

The chain carries TRBV6-1 and TRBJ1-2; TRBD1 matches at 8 bases. Germline V CDR1 and CDR2: MNHNS, SASEGT. V lost 3 bases and J lost 4; bases outside the gene matches: 7. The CDR3 has 15 amino acids. The CDR3 reads CASSDIPGGGYGYTF. As DNA, the CDR3 is TGTGCCAGCAGTGATATTCCAGGGGGCGGCTATGGCTACACCTTC.

J is TRBJ2-1 and V is TRBV5-5, with a possible D match to TRBD1 (5 bases). V lost 4 bases and J lost 0, with 11 bases in between. This CDR3 is 15 amino acids long. Germline V CDR1 and CDR2: SGHKS, YYEKEE (reference sequence). The CDR3 DNA sequence: TGTGCCAGCAGCCGGACATCCAGCTCCTACAATGAGCAGTTCTTC. Translating gives CASSRTSSSYNEQFF.

The gene calls are TRBV19 and TRBJ2-1; D gene uncertain. The germline CDR1 and CDR2 sequences are LNHDA and SQIVND (reference sequence). The CDR3 loop spans 12 amino acids. The V end lost 4 bases, the J end lost 15 bases, and 16 bases lay between the germline ends. DNA of the CDR3: TGTGCCAGTAGTAGTGACCGGAGCAGTGCGTTCTTC. It is translated as CASSSDRSSAFF. The entire variable domain, with the rest obtained from reference TRBV19 and TRBJ2-1, is as follows: DGGITQSPKYLFRKEGQNVTLSCEQNLNHDAMYWYRQDPGQGLRLIYYSQIVNDFQKGDIAEGYSVSREKKESFPLTVTSAQKNPTAFYLCASSSDRSSAFFGPGTRLTVL.